Sequencing of this T cell receptor beta chain was carried out in a study of blood T cell repertoires in COVID-19. The assay was immunoSEQ multiplex PCR, and TCRdb's table has in-frame clones only and misses some. The table records some 220,000 clones, approximately 85% of them present only once. This receptor was taken from a woman aged 70 to 79 with COVID-19, enrolled during active disease. Sequencing used peripheral blood.

The CDR3: CASSVDEGALGNTIYF. For the CDR3, the DNA is TGTGCCAGCAGCGTAGATGAGGGGGCGTTAGGAAACACCATATATTTT. V and J are TRBV9 and TRBJ1-3, with 7 bases aligning to TRBD1. This CDR3 has 16 residues. The V gene end was trimmed by 0 bases and the J gene end by 4 bases; junction bases not matched to a gene: 7. Germline loops: CDR1 SGDLS, CDR2 YYNGEE.